This TCR beta chain was documented in a study of blood T cell repertoires in COVID-19. Study in general: Samples representing acute and convalescent COVID-19 were sourced from the United States, Italy and Spain. The analysed material was cDNA or gDNA that came from T cells, B-cell-depleted T cells, or PBMCs.

Repertoires were generated with immunoSEQ multiplex PCR, while TCRdb's copy carries only in-frame clones and drops some. Of more than 100,000 clones listed, about 90% are singletons. V lost 8 bases and J lost 0; bases outside the gene matches: 5. Germline CDR1 WSHSY, CDR2 SAAADI. The CDR3 is 15 amino acids. The sample holds one count of this clone. Source material: peripheral blood. The sequence was obtained from a human donor in a cohort sampled during active COVID-19. V gene TRBV10-2 combines with J gene TRBJ2-7; TRBD2 matches at 12 bases. CDR3 loop: CASLGLAGNSYEQYF. CDR3 DNA sequence: TGCGCCAGCCTAGGACTAGCGGGGAACTCCTACGAGCAGTACTTC.